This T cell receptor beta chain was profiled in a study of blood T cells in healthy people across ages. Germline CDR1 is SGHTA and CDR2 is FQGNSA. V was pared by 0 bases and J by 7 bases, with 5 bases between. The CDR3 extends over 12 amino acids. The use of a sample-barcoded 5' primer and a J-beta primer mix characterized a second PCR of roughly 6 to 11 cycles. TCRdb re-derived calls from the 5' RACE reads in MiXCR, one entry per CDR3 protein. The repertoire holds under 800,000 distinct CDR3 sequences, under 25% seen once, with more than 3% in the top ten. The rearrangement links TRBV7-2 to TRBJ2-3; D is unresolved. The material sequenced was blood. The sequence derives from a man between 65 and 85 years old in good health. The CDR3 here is CASSLAEHTQYF. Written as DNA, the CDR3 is TGTGCCAGCAGCTTAGCGGAACATACGCAGTATTTT.